This TCR beta chain was sequenced in a study of cytomegalovirus exposure and HLA in healthy donors. Regarding this clone: The antigen is not known.

This CDR3 has 12 residues. Germline V gene lookup returns CDR1 SNHLY and CDR2 FYNNEI. V lost 8 bases, J lost 9 bases, and 0 bases stayed unmatched. Nominal health characterized the donors when sampled, though unrecorded immune exposures were likely. Use of 60 Vbeta and 13 Jbeta primers characterized the PCR. The protocol was immunoSEQ multiplex PCR, while the TCRdb copy is restricted to in-frame clones and leaves out a portion. Of about 92,000 clones in the sample, nearly 70% were seen once. Points from the study as a whole: When analyzed later, a missense DCLRE1C variant was found to be linked to TCR beta V- and J-gene trimming. What TCR beta sequences reportedly achieved was accurate prediction of HLA-A and HLA-B alleles in most subjects. Earlier analysis found most TCR beta V segments productive about 87% or about 30% of the time.

The chain carries TRBV2 and TRBJ1-6; 11 bases fit TRBD1. Sequenced: PBMCs. This receptor was identified in a man aged 45-65 years in good health and CMV-seronegative. The CDR3 loop is CASGTGGSPLHF. For the CDR3, the DNA is TGTGCCAGCGGGACAGGGGGTTCACCCCTCCACTTT.